The 7 T cell receptor beta chains presented below share a single source sample, sequenced in a study of T-cell memory formation after mild COVID-19. One entry per CDR3 protein results from TCRdb running MiXCR on the 5' RACE reads. The data show hundreds of thousands of distinct CDR3 sequences, roughly 17% seen once. Sequences were obtained from PBMCs or a T cell subset sorted from them (not recorded which). The origin of the receptors is an adult woman who had mild COVID-19 (a few samples of this study predate the infection). Cell type and time point are not known.

In this sample, this clonotype turned up a few times. The chain joins TRBV3-1 to TRBJ1-3; D ambiguous. There are 16 residues in the CDR3. Germline lookup yields CDR1 LGHDT and CDR2 YNNKEL (reference sequence). The V gene lost 4 bases and the J gene lost 0 bases, with 13 bases spanning the gap. The CDR3 loop is CASSPSRRDSGNTIYF. CDR3 DNA sequence: TGTGCCAGCAGCCCCAGCCGCCGCGACTCTGGAAACACCATATATTTT. Full variable domain (outside the CDR3, taken from reference TRBV3-1 and TRBJ1-3): DTAVSQTPKYLVTQMGNDKSIKCEQNLGHDTMYWYKQDSKKFLKIMFSYNNKELIINETVPNRFSPKSPDKAHLNLHINSLELGDSAVYFCASSPSRRDSGNTIYFGEGSWLTVV.

Only a few counts were recorded for this clonotype. The rearrangement joins TRBV5-1 to TRBJ2-7; D possibly corresponds to TRBD2 (5 bases). Deletions cut 7 bases from V and 0 bases from J, with 14 bases between. CDR1 is SGHRS, CDR2 YFSETQ, per germline. The CDR3 runs 14 residues. DNA of the CDR3: TGCGCCAGCCTCGAGGGTTCAAGCTCCTACGAGCAGTACTTC. It yields the protein CASLEGSSSYEQYF.

J is TRBJ2-7 and V is TRBV27; D assignment may be TRBD1 or TRBD2 (7 bases each). With 5 bases removed from V and 2 bases from J, the gap between germline ends came to 22 bases. Germline CDR1 and CDR2: MNHEY and SMNVEV (reference sequence). The CDR3 totals 17 residues. CDR3 sequence reads: CASSLRGGISGAYEQYF. In DNA, the CDR3 is TGTGCCAGCAGTCTCAGGGGGGGGATCTCCGGCGCCTACGAGCAGTACTTC.

This clonotype showed up just a few times. The chain couples TRBV12-3 or TRBV12-4 to TRBJ1-5, with D perhaps TRBD1 (5 bases). Trimming left V 3 bases short and J 6 bases short, with 12 bases between. The CDR3 covers 14 residues. The chain's CDR3 is CASSFGGSGQPQHF. The CDR3 DNA sequence: TGTGCCAGCAGTTTCGGGGGTTCGGGTCAGCCCCAGCATTTT.

The chain is built from TRBV5-1 and TRBJ2-5; 10 nucleotides line up with TRBD1. V lost 2 bases, J lost 4 bases, and 5 bases stayed unmatched. The CDR3 totals 15 residues. Germline V gene sequence: CDR1 SGHRS, CDR2 YFSETQ. The CDR3 reads CASSFRDRGLETQYF. CDR3 DNA sequence: TGCGCCAGCAGCTTCCGGGACAGGGGATTAGAGACCCAGTACTTC.

The genes are TRBV4-2 and TRBJ1-6; D ambiguous. The V end lost 0 bases, the J end lost 10 bases, and 10 bases lay between the germline ends. CDR1 and CDR2 from the germline V gene are LGHNA and YNFKEQ. CDR3 length: 14 amino acids. The CDR3 sequence is CASSQEASRSPLHF. DNA of the CDR3: TGTGCCAGCAGCCAAGAGGCCAGCCGATCACCCCTCCACTTT.

The table lists this clonotype with a few counts. This chain uses TRBV6-1 with TRBJ1-1; D uncertain. CDR3 length: 14 residues. Between the trimmed V and J ends, which lost 7 bases and 0 bases, there was a span of 12 bases. Germline-derived CDR1 and CDR2 are MNHNS and SASEGT. The CDR3 spells CASTEGGLNTEAFF. The CDR3 bases are TGTGCCAGCACTGAGGGAGGCCTGAACACTGAAGCTTTCTTT.